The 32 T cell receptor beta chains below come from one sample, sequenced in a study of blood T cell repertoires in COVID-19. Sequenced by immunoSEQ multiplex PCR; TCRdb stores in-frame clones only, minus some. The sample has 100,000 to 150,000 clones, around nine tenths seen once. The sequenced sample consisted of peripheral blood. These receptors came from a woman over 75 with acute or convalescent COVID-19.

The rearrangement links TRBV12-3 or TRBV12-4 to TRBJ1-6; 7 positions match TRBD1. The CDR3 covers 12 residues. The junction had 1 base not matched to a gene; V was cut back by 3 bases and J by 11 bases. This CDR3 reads CASSFDRAPLHF. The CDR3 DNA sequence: TGTGCCAGCAGTTTTGACAGGGCACCCCTCCACTTT.

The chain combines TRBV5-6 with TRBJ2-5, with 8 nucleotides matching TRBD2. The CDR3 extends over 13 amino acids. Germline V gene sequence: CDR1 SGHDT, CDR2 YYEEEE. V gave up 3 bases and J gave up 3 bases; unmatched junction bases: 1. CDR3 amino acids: CASSSGLEETQYF. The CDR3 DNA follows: TGTGCCAGCAGCTCGGGACTAGAAGAGACCCAGTACTTC.

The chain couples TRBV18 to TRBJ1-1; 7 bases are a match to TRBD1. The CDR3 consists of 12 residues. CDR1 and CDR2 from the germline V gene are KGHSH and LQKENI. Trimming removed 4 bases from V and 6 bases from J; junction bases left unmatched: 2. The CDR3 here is CASSQGTAEAFF. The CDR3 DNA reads TGTGCCAGCTCACAGGGGACAGCTGAAGCTTTCTTT.

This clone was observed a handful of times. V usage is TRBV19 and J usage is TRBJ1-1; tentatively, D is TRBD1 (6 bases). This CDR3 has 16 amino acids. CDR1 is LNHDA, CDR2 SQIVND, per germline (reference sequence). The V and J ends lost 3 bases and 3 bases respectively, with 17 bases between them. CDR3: CASSMGGALAYTEAFF. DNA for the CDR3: TGTGCCAGTAGTATGGGGGGGGCGCTAGCGTACACTGAAGCTTTCTTT.

The CDR3: CASRDRQGLYQPQHF. Written as DNA, the CDR3 is TGTGCCAGTAGGGATAGGCAGGGGTTGTATCAGCCCCAGCATTTT. The rearrangement links TRBV19 to TRBJ1-5, with D perhaps TRBD1 (6 bases). The CDR3 is made up of 15 amino acids. CDR1 LNHDA and CDR2 SQIVND come from the germline V gene (reference sequence). Trimming pared 6 bases from V and 5 bases from J, leaving 17 bases between.

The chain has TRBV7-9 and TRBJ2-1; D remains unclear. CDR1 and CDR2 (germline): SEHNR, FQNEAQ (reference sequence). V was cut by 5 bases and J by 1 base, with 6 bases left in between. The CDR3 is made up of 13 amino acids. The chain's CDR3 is CASSSESYNEQFF. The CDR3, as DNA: TGTGCCAGCAGCAGCGAGTCCTACAATGAGCAGTTCTTC.

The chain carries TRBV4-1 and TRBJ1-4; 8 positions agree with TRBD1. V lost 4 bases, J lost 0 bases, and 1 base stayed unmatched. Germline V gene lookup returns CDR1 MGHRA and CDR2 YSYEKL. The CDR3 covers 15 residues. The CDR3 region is CASSLQGATNEKLFF. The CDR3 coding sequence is TGCGCCAGCAGCCTACAGGGGGCAACTAATGAAAAACTGTTTTTT.

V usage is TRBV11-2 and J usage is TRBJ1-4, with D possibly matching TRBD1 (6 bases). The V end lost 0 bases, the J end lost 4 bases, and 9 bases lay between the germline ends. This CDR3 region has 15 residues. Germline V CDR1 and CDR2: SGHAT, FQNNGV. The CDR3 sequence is CASSLETGHNEKLFF. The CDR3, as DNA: TGTGCCAGCAGCTTAGAGACAGGACATAATGAAAAACTGTTTTTT.

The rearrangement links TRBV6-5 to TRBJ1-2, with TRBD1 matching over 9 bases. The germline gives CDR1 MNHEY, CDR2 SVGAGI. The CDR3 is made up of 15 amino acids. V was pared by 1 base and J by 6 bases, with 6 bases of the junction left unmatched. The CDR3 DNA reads TGTGCCAGCAGTTACTTGGCGGGACAGGGAGATGGCTACACCTTC. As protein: CASSYLAGQGDGYTF.

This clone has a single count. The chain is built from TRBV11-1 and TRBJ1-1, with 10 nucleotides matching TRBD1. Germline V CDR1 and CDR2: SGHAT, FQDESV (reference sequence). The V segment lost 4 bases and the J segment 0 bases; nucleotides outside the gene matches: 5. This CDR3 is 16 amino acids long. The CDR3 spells CASSSWDRGMNTEAFF. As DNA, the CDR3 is TGTGCCAGCAGCTCATGGGACAGGGGAATGAACACTGAAGCTTTCTTT.

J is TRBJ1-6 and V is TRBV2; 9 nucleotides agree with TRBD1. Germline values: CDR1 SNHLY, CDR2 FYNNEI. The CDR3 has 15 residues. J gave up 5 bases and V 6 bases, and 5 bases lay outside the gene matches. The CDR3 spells CASRNRDRDNSPLHF. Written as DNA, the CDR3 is TGTGCCAGCAGAAACCGGGACAGGGATAATTCACCCCTCCACTTT.

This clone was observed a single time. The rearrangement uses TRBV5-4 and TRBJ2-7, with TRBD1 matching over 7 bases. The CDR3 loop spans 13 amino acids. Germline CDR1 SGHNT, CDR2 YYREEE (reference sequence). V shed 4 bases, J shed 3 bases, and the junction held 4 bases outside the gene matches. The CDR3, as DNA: TGTGCCAGCAGCGGGGACAGAGGCTACGAGCAGTACTTC. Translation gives CASSGDRGYEQYF.

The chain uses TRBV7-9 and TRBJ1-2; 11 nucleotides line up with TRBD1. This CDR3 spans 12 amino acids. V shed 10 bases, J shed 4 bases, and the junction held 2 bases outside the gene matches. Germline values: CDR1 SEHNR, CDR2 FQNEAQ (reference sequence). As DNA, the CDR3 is TGTGCCATCGGACAGGGGGCCTATGGCTACACCTTC. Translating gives CAIGQGAYGYTF.

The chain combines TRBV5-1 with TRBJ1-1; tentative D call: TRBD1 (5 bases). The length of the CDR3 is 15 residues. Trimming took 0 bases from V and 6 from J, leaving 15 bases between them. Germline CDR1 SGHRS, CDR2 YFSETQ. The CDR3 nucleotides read TGCGCCAGCAGCTTGGGCGGGGCCCCCGCCGCTGAAGCTTTCTTT. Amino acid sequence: CASSLGGAPAAEAFF.

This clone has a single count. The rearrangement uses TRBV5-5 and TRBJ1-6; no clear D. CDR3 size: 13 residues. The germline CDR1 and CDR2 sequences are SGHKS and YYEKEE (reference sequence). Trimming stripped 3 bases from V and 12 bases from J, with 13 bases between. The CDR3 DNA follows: TGTGCCAGCAGCTGGGCCACGGTCCAACCCCTCCACTTT. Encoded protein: CASSWATVQPLHF.

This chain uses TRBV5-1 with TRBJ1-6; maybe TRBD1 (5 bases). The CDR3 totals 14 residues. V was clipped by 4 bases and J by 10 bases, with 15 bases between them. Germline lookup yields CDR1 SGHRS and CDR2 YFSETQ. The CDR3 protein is CASSPDAKGSPLHF. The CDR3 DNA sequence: TGCGCCAGCAGCCCAGACGCGAAGGGGTCACCCCTCCACTTT.

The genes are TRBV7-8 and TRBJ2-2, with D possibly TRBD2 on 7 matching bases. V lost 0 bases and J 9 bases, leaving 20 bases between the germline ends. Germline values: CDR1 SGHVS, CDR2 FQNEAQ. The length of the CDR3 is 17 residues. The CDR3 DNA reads TGTGCCAGCAGCTTAGCGGGAGGGCAGAGGGGGAATCGGGAGCTGTTTTTT. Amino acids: CASSLAGGQRGNRELFF.

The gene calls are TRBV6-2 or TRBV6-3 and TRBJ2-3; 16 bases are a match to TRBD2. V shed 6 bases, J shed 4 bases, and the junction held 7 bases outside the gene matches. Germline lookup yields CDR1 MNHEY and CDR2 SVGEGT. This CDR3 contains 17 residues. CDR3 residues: CASSSTGTSGGADTQYF. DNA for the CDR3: TGTGCCAGCAGCTCGACCGGGACTAGCGGGGGGGCAGATACGCAGTATTTT.

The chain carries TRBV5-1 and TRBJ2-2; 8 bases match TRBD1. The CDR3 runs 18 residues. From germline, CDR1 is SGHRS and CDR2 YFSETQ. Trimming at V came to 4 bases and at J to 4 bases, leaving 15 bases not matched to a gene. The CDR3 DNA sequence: TGCGCCAGCAGCCTATCGACGAACAGGGGGACGGGCACCGGGGAGCTGTTTTTT. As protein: CASSLSTNRGTGTGELFF.

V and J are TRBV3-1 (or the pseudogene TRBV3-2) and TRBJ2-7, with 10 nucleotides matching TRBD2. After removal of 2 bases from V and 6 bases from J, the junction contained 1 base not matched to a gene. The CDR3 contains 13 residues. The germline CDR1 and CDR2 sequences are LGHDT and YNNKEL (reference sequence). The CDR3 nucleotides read TGTGCCAGCAGCCAAACTAGCGGGGTCGAGCAGTACTTC. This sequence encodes CASSQTSGVEQYF.

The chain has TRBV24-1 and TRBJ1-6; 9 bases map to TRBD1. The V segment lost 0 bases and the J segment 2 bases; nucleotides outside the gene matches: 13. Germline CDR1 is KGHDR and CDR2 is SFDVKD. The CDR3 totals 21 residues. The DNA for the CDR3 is TGTGCCACCAGTGATTTGCTCGGTAGGTACAGGGGGCGTACCTATAATTCACCCCTCCACTTT. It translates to CATSDLLGRYRGRTYNSPLHF.

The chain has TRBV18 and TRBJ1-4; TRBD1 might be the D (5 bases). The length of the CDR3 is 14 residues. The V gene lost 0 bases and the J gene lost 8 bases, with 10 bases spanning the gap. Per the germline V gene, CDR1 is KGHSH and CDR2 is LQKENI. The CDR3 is CASSPPARAEKLFF. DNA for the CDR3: TGTGCCAGCTCACCACCGGCCAGGGCGGAAAAACTGTTTTTT.

DNA of the CDR3: TGTGCCAGCAGCTCCGATCACGGGACAGGGATCTATGGCTACACCTTC. It specifies CASSSDHGTGIYGYTF. The gene calls are TRBV7-2 and TRBJ1-2, with TRBD1 identical over 9 bases. Looked up from germline, CDR1 is SGHTA and CDR2 is FQGNSA. This CDR3 is 16 amino acids long. V shed 4 bases and J 4 bases; nucleotides not matched to a gene: 10.

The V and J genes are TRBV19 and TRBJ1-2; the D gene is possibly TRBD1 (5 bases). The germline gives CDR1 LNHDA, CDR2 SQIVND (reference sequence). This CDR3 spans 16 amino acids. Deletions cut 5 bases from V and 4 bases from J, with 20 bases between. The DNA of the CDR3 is TGTGCCAGTAGTCGCACCCTTTGGGGCGGAGTCTATGGCTACACCTTC. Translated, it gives CASSRTLWGGVYGYTF. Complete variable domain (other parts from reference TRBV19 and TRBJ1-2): DGGITQSPKYLFRKEGQNVTLSCEQNLNHDAMYWYRQDPGQGLRLIYYSQIVNDFQKGDIAEGYSVSREKKESFPLTVTSAQKNPTAFYLCASSRTLWGGVYGYTFGSGTRLTVV.

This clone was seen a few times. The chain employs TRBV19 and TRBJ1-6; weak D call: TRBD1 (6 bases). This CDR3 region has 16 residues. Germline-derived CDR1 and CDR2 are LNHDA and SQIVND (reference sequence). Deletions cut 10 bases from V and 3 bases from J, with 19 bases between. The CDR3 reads CATRDTEKFYNSPLHF. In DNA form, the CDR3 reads TGTGCCACCCGGGACACCGAAAAATTCTATAATTCACCCCTCCACTTT. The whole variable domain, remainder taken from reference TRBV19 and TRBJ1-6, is DGGITQSPKYLFRKEGQNVTLSCEQNLNHDAMYWYRQDPGQGLRLIYYSQIVNDFQKGDIAEGYSVSREKKESFPLTVTSAQKNPTAFYLCATRDTEKFYNSPLHFGNGTRLTVT.

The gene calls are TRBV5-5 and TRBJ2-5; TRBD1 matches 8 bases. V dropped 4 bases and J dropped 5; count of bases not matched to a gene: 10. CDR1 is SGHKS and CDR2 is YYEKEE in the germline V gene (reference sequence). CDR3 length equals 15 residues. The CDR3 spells CASSHRTGRIETQYF. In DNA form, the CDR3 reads TGTGCCAGCAGCCACCGGACAGGGAGAATTGAGACCCAGTACTTC.

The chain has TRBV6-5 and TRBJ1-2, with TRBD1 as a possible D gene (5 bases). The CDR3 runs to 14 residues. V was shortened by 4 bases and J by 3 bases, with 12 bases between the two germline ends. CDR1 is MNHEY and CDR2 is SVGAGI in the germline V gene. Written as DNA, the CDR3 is TGTGCCAGCAGTTCAGGGCGGTCCTACTATGGCTACACCTTC. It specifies CASSSGRSYYGYTF.

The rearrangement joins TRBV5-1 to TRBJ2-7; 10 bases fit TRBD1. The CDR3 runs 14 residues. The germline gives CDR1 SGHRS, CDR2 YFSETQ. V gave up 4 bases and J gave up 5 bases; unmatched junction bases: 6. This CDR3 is CASSTDRGRDEQYF. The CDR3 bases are TGCGCCAGCAGCACAGACAGGGGGCGCGACGAGCAGTACTTC.

The CDR3 reads CASSLDVGGRGYTF. CDR3 nucleotides: TGCGCCAGCAGCTTGGACGTAGGGGGCCGGGGCTACACCTTC. V and J are TRBV5-1 and TRBJ1-2; TRBD1 agrees at 7 bases. The CDR3 loop spans 14 amino acids. The V and J ends lost 0 bases and 8 bases, in that order; junction bases with no gene match: 7. Germline CDR1 reads SGHRS; CDR2 reads YFSETQ.

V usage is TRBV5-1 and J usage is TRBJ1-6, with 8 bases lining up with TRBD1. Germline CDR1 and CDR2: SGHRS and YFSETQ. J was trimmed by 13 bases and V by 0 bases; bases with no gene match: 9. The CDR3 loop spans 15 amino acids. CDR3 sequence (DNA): TGCGCCAGCAGCTTGGGGGGGACAGGAGCCGCCCCCCTCCACTTT. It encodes CASSLGGTGAAPLHF.

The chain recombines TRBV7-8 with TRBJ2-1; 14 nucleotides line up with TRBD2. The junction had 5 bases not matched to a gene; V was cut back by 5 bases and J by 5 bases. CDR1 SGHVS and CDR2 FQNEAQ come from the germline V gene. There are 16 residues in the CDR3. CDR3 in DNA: TGTGCCAGCAGCCGGACTAGCGGGAGGAAAGACAATGAGCAGTTCTTC. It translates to CASSRTSGRKDNEQFF. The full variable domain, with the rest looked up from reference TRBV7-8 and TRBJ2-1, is GAGVSQSPRYKVAKRGQDVALRCDPISGHVSLFWYQQALGQGPEFLTYFQNEAQLDKSGLPSDRFFAERPEGSVSTLKIQRTQQEDSAVYLCASSRTSGRKDNEQFFGPGTRLTVL.

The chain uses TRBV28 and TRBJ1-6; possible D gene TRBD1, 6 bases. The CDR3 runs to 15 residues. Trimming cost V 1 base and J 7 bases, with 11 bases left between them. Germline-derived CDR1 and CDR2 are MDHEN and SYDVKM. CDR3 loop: CASSLSQGINSPLHF. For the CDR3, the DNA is TGTGCCAGCAGTTTATCTCAGGGGATAAATTCACCCCTCCACTTT.